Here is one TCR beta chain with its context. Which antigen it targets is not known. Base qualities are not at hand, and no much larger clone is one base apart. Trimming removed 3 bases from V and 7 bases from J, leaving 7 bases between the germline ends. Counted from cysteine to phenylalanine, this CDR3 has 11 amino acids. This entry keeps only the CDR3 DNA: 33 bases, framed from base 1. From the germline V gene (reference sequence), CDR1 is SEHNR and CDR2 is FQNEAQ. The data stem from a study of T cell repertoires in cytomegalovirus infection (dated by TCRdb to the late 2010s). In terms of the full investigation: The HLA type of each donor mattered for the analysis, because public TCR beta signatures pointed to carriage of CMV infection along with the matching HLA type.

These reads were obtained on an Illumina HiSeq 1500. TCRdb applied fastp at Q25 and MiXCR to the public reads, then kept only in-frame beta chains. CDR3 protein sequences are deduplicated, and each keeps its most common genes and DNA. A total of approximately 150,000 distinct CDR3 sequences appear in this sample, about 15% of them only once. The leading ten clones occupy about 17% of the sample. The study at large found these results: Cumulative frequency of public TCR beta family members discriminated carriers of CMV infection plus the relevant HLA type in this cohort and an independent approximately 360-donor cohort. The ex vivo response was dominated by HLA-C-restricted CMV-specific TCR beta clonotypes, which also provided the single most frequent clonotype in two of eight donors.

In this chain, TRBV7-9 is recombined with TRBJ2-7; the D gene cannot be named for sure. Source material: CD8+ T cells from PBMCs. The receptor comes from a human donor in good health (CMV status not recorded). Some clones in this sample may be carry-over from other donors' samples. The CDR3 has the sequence CASSFDREQYF. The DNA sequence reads TGTGCCAGCAGCTTTGATCGGGAGCAGTACTTC. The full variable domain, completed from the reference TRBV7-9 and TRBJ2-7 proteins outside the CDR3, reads DTGVSQNPRHKITKRGQNVTFRCDPISEHNRLYWYRQTLGQGPEFLTYFQNEAQLEKSRLLSDRFSAERPKGSFSTLEIQRTEQGDSAMYLCASSFDREQYFGPGTRLTVT.